The subject of this entry is one TCR beta chain. Its matching antigen is unknown. These data come from a study of identical twins. Notes on the study in general: Within beta out-of-frame sequences, the excess sharing observed between twins was weaker.

TCRdb reanalysed the 5' RACE reads using MiXCR and keeps one entry per CDR3 protein. The table lists 450,000 or so distinct CDR3 sequences, about 24% of them singletons. The CDR3 runs to 11 residues. Deletions cut 1 base from V and 7 bases from J, with 5 bases between. Germline V lookup: CDR1 SGDLS, CDR2 YYNGEE. These same data were also listed under a study on T cells expressing NK-cell markers. In that study: NKG2C+ dominant clonotype frequencies in five or six donors were roughly 1.0-7.5% of CD8+ T cells. The study found these clonotypes also leading the CD3+CD56-NKG2C+ fraction in several donors.

V is TRBV9 and J is TRBJ1-1; D gene uncertain. The source material was CD4+ T cells sorted from blood. This clonotype was obtained from a young woman in good health. The CDR3 nucleotides read TGTGCCAGCAGCGTATTTCGTGAAGCTTTCTTT. Protein: CASSVFREAFF.